Listed below are T cell receptor beta chains from one sample, sequenced in a study of CD8 T cells in Susac syndrome. TCRdb itself ran the immunoSEQ multiplex PCR reads through MiXCR, one entry per CDR3 protein. The top ten hold around 0.067% of the sample, which has 200,000 to 300,000 distinct CDR3 sequences, around 93% seen once. Material: CD4+ T cells from PBMCs. The receptors were sampled from a human donor with multiple sclerosis. Each CDR3 is given with its conserved first and last residue. The D gene is left open where the match is weak. Clone size, where shown, is once, few, many, or a class for clones that have expanded.

CDR3 length,clone size,V gene,D gene,J gene,CDR3 protein,CDR3 DNA
12,few,TRBV19,.,TRBJ2-5,CASKRGQETQYF,TGTGCCAGTAAGAGAGGGCAAGAGACCCAGTACTTC
14,.,TRBV7-2,.,TRBJ2-1,CASSLGTAMDEQFF,TGTGCCAGCAGCTTAGGGACAGCGATGGATGAGCAGTTCTTC
16,.,TRBV6-6,.,TRBJ2-7,CASSKPTEKPSYEQYF,TGTGCCAGCAGCAAACCCACCGAGAAACCATCCTACGAGCAGTACTTC
16,.,TRBV25-1,.,TRBJ2-2,CASSRGIGSNTGELFF,TGTGCCAGCAGCCGCGGGATCGGCTCGAACACCGGGGAGCTGTTTTTT
14,.,TRBV12-3/TRBV12-4,TRBD1,TRBJ1-1,CASSKDRRNTEAFF,TGTGCCAGCAGTAAGGACAGGCGCAACACTGAAGCTTTCTTT
19,once,TRBV14,TRBD2,TRBJ2-6,CASSQRGRGSIAGANVLTF,TGTGCCAGCAGCCAACGGGGGAGGGGATCGATAGCTGGGGCCAACGTCCTGACTTTC
14,.,TRBV7-9,TRBD1,TRBJ1-2,CASSAGQGIYGYTF,TGTGCCAGCAGCGCGGGACAGGGCATCTATGGCTACACCTTC
14,once,TRBV6-5,.,TRBJ2-2,CASSRPTGTGELFF,TGTGCCAGCAGCCGCCCAACAGGGACCGGGGAGCTGTTTTTT
15,.,TRBV5-4,.,TRBJ2-5,CASSLPGTGRETQYF,TGTGCCAGCAGCCTACCCGGGACGGGTCGGGAGACCCAGTACTTC
13,.,TRBV12-3/TRBV12-4,.,TRBJ1-1,CASSWDGLMEAFF,TGTGCCAGCAGTTGGGACGGATTAATGGAAGCTTTCTTT
14,.,TRBV29-1,.,TRBJ1-2,CSATGQADYYGYTF,TGCAGCGCCACGGGACAAGCGGATTACTATGGCTACACCTTC
17,.,TRBV5-4,TRBD2,TRBJ2-2,CASSPGLAGGPGGELFF,TGTGCCAGCAGCCCTGGACTAGCGGGAGGGCCGGGCGGGGAGCTGTTTTTT
15,.,TRBV5-1,.,TRBJ2-1,CASSIGDASYNEQFF,TGCGCCAGCAGCATCGGGGACGCCTCCTACAATGAGCAGTTCTTC
14,.,TRBV4-2,.,TRBJ2-3,CASTRGSSTDTQYF,TGTGCCAGCACCCGGGGTTCTAGCACAGATACGCAGTATTTT
12,.,TRBV11-2,.,TRBJ1-1,CASSLLYAEAFF,TGTGCCAGCAGCTTACTTTATGCTGAAGCTTTCTTT
15,.,TRBV7-9,.,TRBJ2-3,CASSLRPGATDTQYF,TGTGCCAGCAGCTTAAGGCCGGGAGCCACAGATACGCAGTATTTT
13,once,TRBV18,.,TRBJ2-3,CASSPYLTDTQYF,TGTGCCAGCTCACCGTATCTCACAGATACGCAGTATTTT
13,.,TRBV7-3,.,TRBJ2-7,CASSLTHSYEQYF,TGTGCCAGCAGCTTAACGCACTCCTACGAGCAGTACTTC
14,.,TRBV20-1,TRBD2,TRBJ2-3,CSANRAGITDTQYF,TGCAGTGCTAACAGAGCGGGGATCACAGATACGCAGTATTTT
16,.,TRBV6-1,TRBD1,TRBJ1-1,CASTRKGTGRTTEAFF,TGTGCCAGCACCAGAAAAGGGACAGGGAGGACCACTGAAGCTTTCTTT
16,.,TRBV28,.,TRBJ1-5,CASSSSGRTSYQPQHF,TGTGCCAGCAGCAGTTCCGGACGGACCTCCTATCAGCCCCAGCATTTT
18,.,TRBV7-3,TRBD2,TRBJ2-4,CASSLTGPLAGDKNIQYF,TGTGCCAGCAGCTTAACTGGCCCCCTAGCGGGGGACAAAAACATTCAGTACTTC
16,.,TRBV18,.,TRBJ2-7,CASSQLSTGKAYEQYF,TGTGCCAGCTCACAGCTGTCTACAGGGAAAGCCTACGAGCAGTACTTC
12,.,TRBV29-1,TRBD2,TRBJ2-3,CSASGGPDTQYF,TGCAGCGCTAGCGGGGGTCCAGATACGCAGTATTTT
16,.,TRBV10-3,.,TRBJ1-5,CAISEGGPHSNQPQHF,TGTGCCATCAGTGAGGGGGGGCCTCATAGCAATCAGCCCCAGCATTTT
14,.,TRBV27,.,TRBJ1-4,CASSPGQPNEKLFF,TGTGCCAGCAGTCCTGGACAGCCTAATGAAAAACTGTTTTTT
11,.,TRBV29-1,TRBD1,TRBJ2-5,CSADRVETQYF,TGCAGCGCTGACAGGGTGGAGACCCAGTACTTC
13,.,TRBV20-1,.,TRBJ2-5,CSVPTVVGETQYF,TGCAGTGTACCGACGGTGGTAGGGGAGACCCAGTACTTC
15,few,TRBV12-3/TRBV12-4,.,TRBJ2-4,CASSSFAGRTDIQYF,TGTGCCAGCAGTTCATTTGCGGGTCGGACCGACATTCAGTACTTC
15,.,TRBV7-2,.,TRBJ2-5,CASSLPGTPMGTQYF,TGTGCCAGCAGCTTACCCGGTACTCCCATGGGGACCCAGTACTTC
15,.,TRBV27,TRBD2,TRBJ2-1,CASRVVSGGYNEQFF,TGTGCCAGCAGGGTGGTATCGGGAGGGTACAATGAGCAGTTCTTC
16,.,TRBV7-2,.,TRBJ2-3,CASSLSIVVGTDTQYF,TGTGCCAGCAGCTTAAGTATCGTTGTGGGCACAGATACGCAGTATTTT
15,.,TRBV28,.,TRBJ1-5,CASSLSRGGNQPQHF,TGTGCCAGCAGTTTAAGCAGAGGGGGAAATCAGCCCCAGCATTTT
14,.,TRBV3-1,.,TRBJ2-5,CASSQSRDQETQYF,TGTGCCAGCAGCCAATCCCGGGATCAAGAGACCCAGTACTTC
13,.,TRBV2,.,TRBJ1-3,CASREGLGNTIYF,TGTGCCAGCAGGGAGGGACTCGGAAACACCATATATTTT
16,.,TRBV5-1,.,TRBJ2-2,CASSLFGEANTGELFF,TGCGCCAGCAGCTTGTTCGGGGAGGCCAACACCGGGGAGCTGTTTTTT
12,.,TRBV3-1,TRBD1,TRBJ1-2,CASSQVGTGLTF,TGTGCCAGCAGCCAAGTTGGGACAGGGCTAACCTTC
21,.,TRBV11-2,TRBD2,TRBJ2-4,CASSLPRRVGSGVLAKNIQYF,TGTGCCAGCAGTCTCCCGCGACGAGTGGGTAGCGGGGTACTAGCCAAAAACATTCAGTACTTC
17,.,TRBV10-3,TRBD2,TRBJ2-1,CAISLPGTSGRGGEQFF,TGTGCCATCAGCCTCCCCGGGACTAGCGGGAGGGGGGGCGAGCAGTTCTTC
16,.,TRBV19,.,TRBJ1-6,CASKEMRTPQNSPLHF,TGTGCCAGTAAGGAAATGAGGACCCCGCAAAATTCACCCCTCCACTTT
16,.,TRBV27,.,TRBJ1-5,CASSRGLEGSNQPQHF,TGTGCCAGCAGTCGGGGTCTTGAGGGAAGCAATCAGCCCCAGCATTTT
15,.,TRBV20-1,TRBD2,TRBJ2-1,CSASTGTSGHNEQFF,TGCAGTGCTAGCACAGGGACTAGCGGTCACAATGAGCAGTTCTTC
15,.,TRBV15,TRBD1,TRBJ2-5,CATADNRGREETQYF,TGTGCCACCGCCGACAACAGGGGGCGGGAAGAGACCCAGTACTTC
12,.,TRBV19,.,TRBJ1-2,CASSIQGERNTF,TGTGCCAGTAGTATACAGGGCGAGAGGAACACCTTC
14,.,TRBV6-1,.,TRBJ2-5,CASSPTGVAETQYF,TGTGCCAGCAGTCCCACGGGGGTTGCCGAGACCCAGTACTTC